The 14 T cell receptor beta chains in this list originate from one sample, sequenced in a study of shared clonotypes between healthy human individuals. The method was immunoSEQ multiplex PCR; TCRdb's version includes in-frame clones alone and lacks a portion of them. The data contain over 1.5 million clones, around 98% of them singletons. The specimen was naive CD4+ T cells sorted from blood. Subset of the sample: CD45RA+ positively selected. The receptors shown here come from a man aged 25-40 years in good health.

V usage is TRBV7-2 and J usage is TRBJ2-5; D is uncertain. The CDR3 consists of 16 residues. With 0 bases removed from V and 2 bases from J, the gap between germline ends came to 13 bases. Looked up from germline, CDR1 is SGHTA and CDR2 is FQGNSA. CDR3 amino acids: CASSLASPVVQETQYF. The CDR3 DNA sequence: TGTGCCAGCAGCTTAGCGAGCCCGGTCGTTCAAGAGACCCAGTACTTC.

Comment on this clone: In the same sample, other DNA sequences code for this CDR3. This chain uses TRBV19 with TRBJ2-7; 8 bases map to TRBD1. The CDR3 has 13 amino acids. Per the germline V gene, CDR1 is LNHDA and CDR2 is SQIVND (reference sequence). Trimming cost V 4 bases and J 3 bases; bases outside gene matches: 2. CDR3 nucleotides: TGTGCCAGTAGTAGGGGACAGGACTACGAGCAGTACTTC. Translated: CASSRGQDYEQYF.

The chain joins TRBV28 to TRBJ1-1; D unclear. Trimming left V 2 bases short and J 0 bases short, with 7 bases between. The germline gives CDR1 MDHEN, CDR2 SYDVKM. This CDR3 region has 14 residues. DNA of the CDR3: TGTGCCAGCAGTTTACGGATAATGAACACTGAAGCTTTCTTT. It specifies CASSLRIMNTEAFF.

V gene TRBV28 combines with J gene TRBJ2-7, with no clear D. Germline V lookup: CDR1 MDHEN, CDR2 SYDVKM. V was shortened by 2 bases and J by 5 bases, with 7 bases between the two germline ends. This CDR3 spans 12 amino acids. CDR3 sequence (DNA): TGTGCCAGCAGTTTAGTCAGCCACGAGCAGTACTTC. Encoded protein: CASSLVSHEQYF. Complete variable domain (other parts from reference TRBV28 and TRBJ2-7): DVKVTQSSRYLVKRTGEKVFLECVQDMDHENMFWYRQDPGLGLRLIYFSYDVKMKEKGDIPEGYSVSREKKERFSLILESASTNQTSMYLCASSLVSHEQYFGPGTRLTVT.

The genes are TRBV28 and TRBJ2-4; D call uncertain. Per the germline V gene, CDR1 is MDHEN and CDR2 is SYDVKM. CDR3 length equals 13 residues. Trimming took off 3 bases at V and 1 base at J, with 4 bases between the two ends. The CDR3 region has the DNA TGTGCCAGCAGTTTGGTGGCCAAAAACATTCAGTACTTC. As protein: CASSLVAKNIQYF. Using reference TRBV28 and TRBJ2-4 for the parts outside the CDR3, the full variable domain is DVKVTQSSRYLVKRTGEKVFLECVQDMDHENMFWYRQDPGLGLRLIYFSYDVKMKEKGDIPEGYSVSREKKERFSLILESASTNQTSMYLCASSLVAKNIQYFGAGTRLSVL.

The rearrangement joins TRBV28 to TRBJ1-5; perhaps TRBD1 as D (6 bases). Germline CDR1 reads MDHEN; CDR2 reads SYDVKM. Trimming cost V 3 bases and J 5 bases, with 14 bases left between them. This CDR3 spans 15 amino acids. The CDR3 DNA reads as TGTGCCAGCAGTTTGAGGGGGGTTGAATATCAGCCCCAGCATTTT. As protein: CASSLRGVEYQPQHF.

The chain links TRBV5-1 to TRBJ1-2; D gene unclear. The CDR3 extends over 15 amino acids. Per germline, CDR1 SGHRS and CDR2 YFSETQ. V dropped 7 bases and J dropped 2 bases, with 18 bases sitting between them. Here the CDR3 reads CASYPGPGENYGYTF. CDR3 nucleotides: TGCGCCAGCTATCCCGGTCCAGGTGAGAACTATGGCTACACCTTC.

V gene TRBV10-1 combines with J gene TRBJ1-1; tentatively, D is TRBD1 (5 bases). Germline loops: CDR1 WNHNN, CDR2 SYGVQD (reference sequence). CDR3 length equals 13 residues. Trimming stripped 0 bases from V and 7 bases from J, with 9 bases between. The CDR3 protein is CASSESGDGEAFF. As DNA, the CDR3 is TGCGCCAGCAGTGAGTCTGGGGACGGTGAAGCTTTCTTT.

The chain links TRBV5-6 to TRBJ2-7; a weak D match, TRBD2 (5 bases). V shed 4 bases and J shed 3 bases, with 14 bases lying between them. In germline, CDR1 is SGHDT, CDR2 YYEEEE. The CDR3 consists of 14 residues. In DNA form, the CDR3 reads TGTGCCAGCAGCCCCCTCGGGGTCGGCTACGAGCAGTACTTC. Translating gives CASSPLGVGYEQYF.

The chain has TRBV27 and TRBJ2-7; D is perhaps TRBD2 (6 bases). The CDR3 length is 16 residues. Trimming pared 4 bases from V and 4 bases from J, leaving 20 bases between. Germline CDR1 MNHEY, CDR2 SMNVEV (reference sequence). In DNA, the CDR3 is TGTGCCAGCAGTTCATTCGGGACTCCGGTTGGATACGAGCAGTACTTC. As protein: CASSSFGTPVGYEQYF.

The rearrangement uses TRBV18 and TRBJ2-7; 9 bases are a match to TRBD1. CDR1 is KGHSH and CDR2 is LQKENI in the germline V gene. The CDR3 runs to 17 residues. Unmatched junction bases numbered 11, after V lost 3 bases and J lost 2 bases. This CDR3 reads CASSPSQVGTGPYEQYF. CDR3 bases: TGTGCCAGCTCACCTTCTCAAGTCGGGACAGGGCCCTACGAGCAGTACTTC.

The CDR3 DNA is TGCGCCAGCAGCCCTCGACAACTTTGGGGCACTGAAGCTTTCTTT. This encodes CASSPRQLWGTEAFF. This chain joins TRBV5-1 and TRBJ1-1; D uncertain. Germline V gene lookup returns CDR1 SGHRS and CDR2 YFSETQ. This CDR3 has 15 amino acids. The V end was cut by 4 bases, the J end by 4 bases, with 17 bases between.

This chain joins TRBV6-9 and TRBJ2-7; 12 bases line up with TRBD1. Germline V gene sequence: CDR1 MNHGY, CDR2 SVAAGI. This CDR3 contains 20 residues. Losses at the gene ends were 6 bases for V and 0 bases for J; bases not matched to a gene: 18. The CDR3 loop reads CASSPGQGASSGFISYEQYF. Here the CDR3 DNA reads TGTGCCAGCAGCCCGGGACAGGGGGCGTCGAGCGGATTTATCTCCTACGAGCAGTACTTC.

This chain uses TRBV5-6 with TRBJ1-1; 9 nucleotides match TRBD1. The CDR3 runs to 15 residues. V shed 0 bases, J shed 6 bases, and the junction held 6 bases outside the gene matches. The germline gives CDR1 SGHDT, CDR2 YYEEEE. The CDR3 region is CASSLDRGLVAEAFF. The CDR3 region has the DNA TGTGCCAGCAGCTTGGACAGGGGGCTAGTCGCTGAAGCTTTCTTT.